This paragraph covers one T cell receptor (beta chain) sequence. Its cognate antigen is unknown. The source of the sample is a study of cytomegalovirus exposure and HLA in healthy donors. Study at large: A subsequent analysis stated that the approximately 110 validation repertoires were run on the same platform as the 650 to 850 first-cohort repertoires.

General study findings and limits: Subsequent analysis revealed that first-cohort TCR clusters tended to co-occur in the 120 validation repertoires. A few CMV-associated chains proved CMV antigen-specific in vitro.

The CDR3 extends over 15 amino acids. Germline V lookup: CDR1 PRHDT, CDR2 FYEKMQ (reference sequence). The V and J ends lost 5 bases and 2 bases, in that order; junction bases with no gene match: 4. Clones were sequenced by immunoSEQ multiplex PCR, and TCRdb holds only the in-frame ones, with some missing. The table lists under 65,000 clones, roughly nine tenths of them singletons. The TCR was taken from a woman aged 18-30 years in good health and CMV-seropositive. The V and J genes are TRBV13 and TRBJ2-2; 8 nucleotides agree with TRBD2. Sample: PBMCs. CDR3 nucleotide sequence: TGTGCCAGCAGCCTGGGACTAGGTAACACCGGGGAGCTGTTTTTT. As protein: CASSLGLGNTGELFF.